Sequencing of this T cell receptor beta chain was carried out in a study of shared clonotypes between healthy human individuals. Regarding the study as a whole: Generally, estimated richness proved larger in naive subsets than it did in memory subsets. The study found about 5.1% of naive CD4 clonotypes shared across several donors. Tissues were not sampled, only blood, and their repertoires likely differ.

The authors divided CD4+ cells into CD45RA+ naive and CD45RA-negative memory subsets. In regard to this clone: The antigen is undetermined. This sample includes further DNA sequences coding for the same CDR3.

Clones were read by immunoSEQ multiplex PCR, and TCRdb kept only the in-frame ones, dropping some. The sample lists about 2.4 million clones; roughly 92% were seen once. Trimming at V came to 0 bases and at J to 9 bases, leaving 3 bases not matched to a gene. The CDR3 is 15 amino acids. Germline values: CDR1 LNHNV, CDR2 YYDKDF (reference sequence). This chain links TRBV15 with TRBJ1-6, with 9 nucleotides matching TRBD1. The receptor was isolated from a man between 18 and 35 years old in good health. Input material: naive CD4+ T cells sorted from blood. Subset of the sample: CD45RA+ positively selected. DNA for the CDR3: TGTGCCACCAGCAGAGACCGGGACAGGGTTTCACCCCTCCACTTT. It codes for CATSRDRDRVSPLHF.